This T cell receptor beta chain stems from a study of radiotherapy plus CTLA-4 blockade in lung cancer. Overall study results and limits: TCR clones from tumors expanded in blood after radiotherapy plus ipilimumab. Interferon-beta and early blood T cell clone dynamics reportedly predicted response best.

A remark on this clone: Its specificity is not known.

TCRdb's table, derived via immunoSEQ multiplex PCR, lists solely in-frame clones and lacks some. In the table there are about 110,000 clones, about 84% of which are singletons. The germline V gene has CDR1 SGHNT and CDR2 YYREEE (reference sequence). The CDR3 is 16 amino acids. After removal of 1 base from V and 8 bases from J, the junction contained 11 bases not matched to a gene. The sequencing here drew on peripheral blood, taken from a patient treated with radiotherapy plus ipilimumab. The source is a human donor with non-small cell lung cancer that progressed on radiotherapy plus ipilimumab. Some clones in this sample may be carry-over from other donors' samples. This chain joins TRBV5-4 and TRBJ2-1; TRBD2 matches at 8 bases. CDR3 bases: TGTGCCAGCAGCTTGATGGCCGGGACTAGGACAGATGAGCAGTTCTTC. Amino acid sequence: CASSLMAGTRTDEQFF.